Presented here are 30 T cell receptor beta chains from one specimen sequenced in a study of blood T cell repertoires in COVID-19. Clones were sequenced by immunoSEQ multiplex PCR, and TCRdb holds only the in-frame ones, with some missing. The data contain over 100,000 clones, about 87% of them singletons. Sequencing used peripheral blood. Every receptor here comes from a woman in her fifties or sixties with acute or convalescent COVID-19.

This clone turned up a few times. The J gene is TRBJ1-4, the V gene TRBV11-2, with D possibly being TRBD1 (5 bases). V was cut by 4 bases and J by 2 bases, with 14 bases left in between. Germline assignment: CDR1 SGHAT and CDR2 FQNNGV. CDR3 length equals 16 residues. CDR3 protein: CASSSHGGVTNEKLFF. CDR3 coding DNA: TGTGCCAGCAGCTCGCATGGGGGGGTGACTAATGAAAAACTGTTTTTT.

The chain joins TRBV7-2 to TRBJ1-2, with D maybe TRBD1 (5 bases). V was pared by 3 bases and J by 0 bases, with 8 bases between. The CDR3 is made up of 14 amino acids. Germline assignment: CDR1 SGHTA and CDR2 FQGNSA. The CDR3 region is CASSFRGPNYGYTF. The CDR3 nucleotides read TGTGCCAGCAGCTTTAGGGGCCCTAACTATGGCTACACCTTC.

The V and J genes are TRBV3-1 (or the pseudogene TRBV3-2) and TRBJ2-1; TRBD2 matches at 7 bases. The germline CDR1 and CDR2 sequences are LGHDT and YNNKEL (reference sequence). J lost 6 bases, V lost 6 bases, and 8 bases had no gene match. This CDR3 contains 14 residues. The CDR3 DNA sequence: TGTGCCAGCAGTCACATGGGGGGGGGCAATGAGCAGTTCTTC. It yields the protein CASSHMGGGNEQFF.

This clone has only a few counts. The rearrangement joins TRBV19 to TRBJ1-1; unclear D gene. Trimming stripped 5 bases from V and 4 bases from J, with 11 bases between. Germline V gives CDR1 LNHDA, CDR2 SQIVND (reference sequence). The CDR3 runs to 13 residues. The CDR3 coding sequence is TGTGCCAGTAGTTCCCAAGGGAGCACTGAAGCTTTCTTT. Translated: CASSSQGSTEAFF.

This chain uses TRBV3-1 (or the pseudogene TRBV3-2) with TRBJ2-3; 9 bases line up with TRBD1. The CDR3 contains 15 residues. Germline lookup yields CDR1 LGHDT and CDR2 YNNKEL (reference sequence). V lost 1 base, J lost 5 bases, and 4 bases stayed unmatched. The CDR3 is CASSQAGQGEDTQYF. The CDR3 nucleotides are TGTGCCAGCAGCCAAGCGGGACAGGGAGAAGATACGCAGTATTTT.

The chain has TRBV5-1 and TRBJ2-2; 12 positions match TRBD2. Germline V gene data show CDR1 as SGHRS and CDR2 as YFSETQ. The CDR3 length is 15 residues. V lost 8 bases to trimming and J lost 5 bases; unmatched junction nucleotides: 7. CDR3 DNA: TGCGCCAGTCAGACTAGCGGGGGAAGTACCGGGGAGCTGTTTTTT. Translating gives CASQTSGGSTGELFF.

The chain employs TRBV2 and TRBJ2-1, with TRBD2 identical over 9 bases. The V gene's germline CDR1 is SNHLY and CDR2 FYNNEI. The CDR3 spans 16 residues. J lost 0 bases, V lost 7 bases, and 7 bases had no gene match. CDR3 sequence (DNA): TGTGCCAGCACCAAAGCGGGGGGAAGCTCCTACAATGAGCAGTTCTTC. Translation: CASTKAGGSSYNEQFF.

J is TRBJ1-2 and V is TRBV5-8, with D possibly matching TRBD1 (6 bases). The V end lost 4 bases, the J end lost 7 bases, and 20 bases lay between the germline ends. The CDR3 totals 15 residues. Germline CDR1 SGHTS, CDR2 YDEGEE. The CDR3 sequence: CASSLLITGMSGYTF. The CDR3 DNA sequence: TGTGCCAGCAGCCTGTTAATTACAGGGATGAGTGGCTACACCTTC. The full variable domain, in which reference TRBV5-8 and TRBJ1-2 provide the parts outside the CDR3, is EAGVTQSPTHLIKTRGQQATLRCSPISGHTSVYWYQQALGLGLQFLLWYDEGEERNRGNFPPRFSGRQFPNYSSELNVNALELEDSALYLCASSLLITGMSGYTFGSGTRLTVV.

As to this clone: One end of the junction is discordant with germline, which a read error may explain. This sequence joins TRBV18 and TRBJ1-4; tentative D call: TRBD1 (6 bases). This CDR3 region has 14 residues. Germline V gene data show CDR1 as KGHSH and CDR2 as LQKENI. The CDR3, as DNA: TGTGCCAGCTCAGCACCAGGGGCCCAAGAAAAACTGTTTTTT. This codes for CASSAPGAQEKLFF.

V and J are TRBV2 and TRBJ2-5; the match to TRBD1 covers 9 bases. Trimming removed 6 bases from V and 2 bases from J; junction bases left unmatched: 10. Germline CDR1 reads SNHLY; CDR2 reads FYNNEI. The CDR3 length is 16 residues. This chain's CDR3 is CASRHADRGPQETQYF. CDR3 DNA sequence: TGTGCCAGCAGGCACGCGGACAGGGGACCGCAAGAGACCCAGTACTTC.

This chain links TRBV28 with TRBJ1-5; no clear D. The CDR3 runs to 16 residues. The ends were cut back, 4 bases at V and 3 bases at J, with 16 bases in the middle. From germline, CDR1 is MDHEN and CDR2 SYDVKM. CDR3 in amino acids: CASSYLPLRVNQPQHF. The CDR3 nucleotides read TGTGCCAGCAGTTATCTTCCCCTGAGGGTCAATCAGCCCCAGCATTTT.

The chain couples TRBV18 to TRBJ2-1, with D maybe TRBD2 (6 bases). The CDR3 runs to 12 residues. From germline, CDR1 is KGHSH and CDR2 LQKENI. Trimming removed 6 bases from V and 9 bases from J, with 12 bases in between. This CDR3 is CASSLPRGEQFF. CDR3 nucleotide sequence: TGTGCCAGCTCTCTGCCGCGGGGTGAGCAGTTCTTC.

The genes are TRBV11-2 and TRBJ2-1, with TRBD2 as a possible D gene (5 bases). Germline assignment: CDR1 SGHAT and CDR2 FQNNGV. The CDR3 is 15 amino acids. Trimming shortened V by 1 base and J by 2 bases, and 9 bases separated the two germline ends. CDR3 amino acids: CASSLVGLTYNEQFF. The CDR3 bases are TGTGCCAGCAGCTTAGTAGGACTCACCTACAATGAGCAGTTCTTC.

This clone was seen once. The chain couples TRBV11-3 to TRBJ1-2, with D perhaps TRBD1 (6 bases). The germline CDR1 and CDR2 sequences are SGHNT and YENEEA. V was trimmed by 5 bases and J by 0 bases, leaving 22 bases between them. The CDR3 is 18 residues long. In nucleotides, the CDR3 is TGTGCCAGCAGCCCCGACCTAATAAGGACAGTGCCTAACTATGGCTACACCTTC. Its translation is CASSPDLIRTVPNYGYTF. Together with reference TRBV11-3 and TRBJ1-2, the CDR3 gives the full variable domain: EAGVVQSPRYKIIEKKQPVAFWCNPISGHNTLYWYLQNLGQGPELLIRYENEEAVDDSQLPKDRFSAERLKGVDSTLKIQPAELGDSAVYLCASSPDLIRTVPNYGYTFGSGTRLTVV.

The chain links TRBV5-1 to TRBJ2-5, with TRBD1 matching 7 bases. CDR1 SGHRS and CDR2 YFSETQ come from the germline V gene. This CDR3 comprises 15 residues. The junction had 7 bases not matched to a gene; V was cut back by 2 bases and J by 3 bases. The CDR3 DNA is TGCGCCAGCAGCTTTGCCGGGACAGATAAAGAGACCCAGTACTTC. Translated, it gives CASSFAGTDKETQYF.

The J gene is TRBJ2-3, the V gene TRBV9; possibly TRBD1 for D (5 bases). Germline loops: CDR1 SGDLS, CDR2 YYNGEE. The CDR3 spans 16 residues. Trimming stripped 0 bases from V and 7 bases from J, with 18 bases between. The CDR3 protein is CASSVAQYQGPNTQYF. The CDR3 coding sequence is TGTGCCAGCAGCGTAGCTCAGTACCAGGGTCCAAATACGCAGTATTTT.

CDR3 in DNA: TGTGCCAGCAGCGGGCAGGGAAGAAGCACAGATACGCAGTATTTT. It codes for CASSGQGRSTDTQYF. The V gene is TRBV2, the J gene TRBJ2-3, with D possibly being TRBD1 (5 bases). V dropped 6 bases and J dropped 0 bases, with 13 bases sitting between them. The CDR3 runs to 15 residues. Germline V gene lookup returns CDR1 SNHLY and CDR2 FYNNEI.

The table lists this clone with a few counts. V usage is TRBV3-1 (or the pseudogene TRBV3-2) and J usage is TRBJ2-2; tentative D call: TRBD1 (6 bases). V was trimmed by 5 bases and J by 4 bases, leaving 23 bases between them. CDR3 length: 18 amino acids. Germline CDR1 and CDR2: LGHDT and YNNKEL (reference sequence). The DNA of the CDR3 is TGTGCCAGCAGCTCCCTTAGAGGGTGGGGGCTGGGCACCGGGGAGCTGTTTTTT. It codes for CASSSLRGWGLGTGELFF.

This chain links TRBV27 with TRBJ1-2, with 8 nucleotides matching TRBD1. Germline V gene sequence: CDR1 MNHEY, CDR2 SMNVEV (reference sequence). Trimming at V came to 6 bases and at J to 2 bases, leaving 2 bases not matched to a gene. This CDR3 has 13 amino acids. In DNA, the CDR3 is TGTGCCAGCAGGGGACAGGCGAACTATGGCTACACCTTC. Amino acids: CASRGQANYGYTF.

V usage is TRBV30 and J usage is TRBJ1-2; TRBD1 is a possible D gene (6 bases). Trimming pared 0 bases from V and 8 bases from J, leaving 19 bases between. Germline values: CDR1 GTSNPN, CDR2 SVGIG (reference sequence). This CDR3 spans 15 amino acids. The CDR3 DNA is TGTGCCTGGAGTGTATCTAGGGGGGGGGCGTCGGGCTACACCTTC. Protein product: CAWSVSRGGASGYTF.

The chain uses TRBV13 and TRBJ2-5, with D unresolved. Deletions cut 5 bases from V and 1 base from J, with 8 bases between. The CDR3 spans 13 residues. Germline CDR1 reads PRHDT; CDR2 reads FYEKMQ (reference sequence). CDR3 sequence (DNA): TGTGCCAGCAGCAGCAACGCCCAAGAGACCCAGTACTTC. Residues: CASSSNAQETQYF.

This chain connects TRBV28 to TRBJ1-1, with 8 bases identical to TRBD1. The ends lost 2 bases at V and 0 bases at J; junction bases unmatched: 5. This CDR3 comprises 16 residues. Germline CDR1 MDHEN, CDR2 SYDVKM. The CDR3 is CASSLAGGEVNTEAFF. DNA of the CDR3: TGTGCCAGCAGTTTAGCAGGGGGCGAGGTGAACACTGAAGCTTTCTTT.

This chain connects TRBV30 to TRBJ1-5, with 7 bases lining up with TRBD1. The CDR3 sequence is 14 residues long. After removal of 0 bases from V and 7 bases from J, the junction contained 6 bases not matched to a gene. Germline CDR1 GTSNPN, CDR2 SVGIG (reference sequence). DNA for the CDR3: TGTGCCTGGAGTGTTGGGCTACAGGGGCAGCCCCAGCATTTT. Translating it yields CAWSVGLQGQPQHF.

The chain uses TRBV5-1 and TRBJ1-3; TRBD1 aligns across 8 bases. J gave up 0 bases and V 3 bases, and 8 bases lay outside the gene matches. The CDR3 has 17 residues. Germline-derived CDR1 and CDR2 are SGHRS and YFSETQ. CDR3 residues: CASSWSDRGGSGNTIYF. The CDR3 region has the DNA TGCGCCAGCAGCTGGAGTGACAGGGGAGGCTCTGGAAACACCATATATTTT.

This rearrangement joins TRBV19 to TRBJ1-1, with D perhaps TRBD1 (5 bases). The CDR3 contains 14 residues. Trimming took off 3 bases at V and 5 bases at J, with 13 bases between the two ends. Germline CDR1 LNHDA, CDR2 SQIVND (reference sequence). The CDR3: CASSMQGQGTEAFF. As DNA, the CDR3 is TGTGCCAGTAGTATGCAGGGTCAAGGGACTGAAGCTTTCTTT.

V is TRBV12-5 and J is TRBJ2-3; 11 nucleotides line up with TRBD2. J gave up 6 bases and V 2 bases, and 10 bases lay outside the gene matches. Germline assignment: CDR1 LGHNT and CDR2 FRNRAP. The CDR3 extends over 17 amino acids. CDR3 sequence reads: CASGLFTTSGARDTQYF. For the CDR3, the DNA is TGTGCTAGTGGTTTGTTCACGACTAGCGGGGCCCGGGATACGCAGTATTTT.

The chain recombines TRBV11-3 with TRBJ1-3, with D unclear. The CDR3 consists of 12 residues. CDR1 is SGHNT and CDR2 is YENEEA in the germline V gene. Trimming shortened V by 6 bases and J by 0 bases, and 3 bases separated the two germline ends. The CDR3 region is CASSNSGNTIYF. The CDR3 DNA reads TGTGCCAGCAGTAACTCTGGAAACACCATATATTTT.

V gene TRBV19 combines with J gene TRBJ1-1; D not resolved. This CDR3 has 13 residues. Germline V gene data show CDR1 as LNHDA and CDR2 as SQIVND (reference sequence). Trimming cost V 3 bases and J 2 bases, with 7 bases left between them. The CDR3: CASSMISNTEAFF. The CDR3 nucleotides are TGTGCCAGTAGTATGATCAGTAACACTGAAGCTTTCTTT.

The chain has TRBV11-2 and TRBJ1-1; D is unresolved. The CDR3 sequence is 16 residues long. Deletions cut 3 bases from V and 6 bases from J, with 20 bases between. Germline V gene sequence: CDR1 SGHAT, CDR2 FQNNGV. CDR3 residues: CASSFQVGGRRAEAFF. The CDR3 coding sequence is TGTGCCAGCAGCTTCCAAGTCGGAGGTCGGAGGGCTGAAGCTTTCTTT.

The rearrangement links TRBV18 to TRBJ1-1; D is unclear. V lost 2 bases, J lost 8 bases, and 12 bases lay in between. The germline CDR1 and CDR2 sequences are KGHSH and LQKENI. This CDR3 comprises 13 residues. This CDR3 reads CASSPFGVAEAFF. DNA for the CDR3: TGTGCCAGCTCACCATTTGGAGTTGCAGAAGCTTTCTTT.